These 24 T cell receptor beta chains were all obtained from the same sample, sequenced in a study of cytomegalovirus exposure and HLA in healthy donors. The PCR was carried out with 60 Vbeta primers and 13 Jbeta primers. The data were produced by immunoSEQ multiplex PCR, yet TCRdb's version contains in-frame clones alone and is incomplete. The sample has about 200,000 clones; less than 85% are singletons. Sequences were obtained from PBMCs. These receptors all stem from a girl between 10 and 17 years old in good health and CMV-seropositive.

This chain connects TRBV27 to TRBJ1-2; TRBD1 matches 8 bases. This CDR3 contains 12 residues. Germline V gene data show CDR1 as MNHEY and CDR2 as SMNVEV (reference sequence). Trimming took 4 bases from V and 7 from J; bases not matched to a gene: 2. The CDR3 nucleotides read TGTGCCAGCAGTTCACAGGGGGGTGGCTACACCTTC. Translated, it gives CASSSQGGGYTF.

By share of the sample, this clone is medium-sized. V usage is TRBV10-1 and J usage is TRBJ2-7; a possible D gene is TRBD2 (6 bases). V lost 1 base and J lost 1, with 11 bases in between. Germline assignment: CDR1 WNHNN and CDR2 SYGVQD (reference sequence). The CDR3 extends over 15 amino acids. The chain's CDR3 is CASSEWRGGSYEQYF. CDR3 DNA sequence: TGCGCCAGCAGTGAGTGGCGGGGTGGATCCTACGAGCAGTACTTC.

The CDR3 sequence is CASSVARTARGSGANVLTF. For the CDR3, the DNA is TGTGCCAGCAGCGTAGCTAGGACTGCTCGAGGGTCTGGGGCCAACGTCCTGACTTTC. The rearrangement joins TRBV9 to TRBJ2-6, with D perhaps TRBD2 (5 bases). CDR3 length equals 19 residues. Germline loops: CDR1 SGDLS, CDR2 YYNGEE. V was pared by 0 bases and J by 1 base, with 17 bases between.

The CDR3 DNA reads TGTGCCATCAGTGAGTCGGGGGAGGGCTCTGAAGCTTTCTTT. Translating gives CAISESGEGSEAFF. The chain couples TRBV10-3 to TRBJ1-1; tentative D call: TRBD1 (5 bases). Trimming shortened V by 0 bases and J by 6 bases, and 11 bases separated the two germline ends. The V gene's germline CDR1 is ENHRY and CDR2 SYGVKD. The CDR3 sequence is 14 residues long.

The genes are TRBV13 and TRBJ2-7; 9 bases line up with TRBD2. Germline-derived CDR1 and CDR2 are PRHDT and FYEKMQ (reference sequence). V shed 6 bases, J shed 1 base, and the junction held 4 bases outside the gene matches. The CDR3 totals 14 residues. CDR3 loop: CASRRGGVSYEQYF. As DNA, the CDR3 is TGTGCCAGCAGGCGGGGGGGCGTATCCTACGAGCAGTACTTC. The whole variable domain, filled in from reference TRBV13 and TRBJ2-7, reads AAGVIQSPRHLIKEKRETATLKCYPIPRHDTVYWYQQGPGQDPQFLISFYEKMQSDKGSIPDRFSAQQFSDYHSELNMSSLELGDSALYFCASRRGGVSYEQYFGPGTRLTVT.

The chain is built from TRBV10-3 and TRBJ2-5, with TRBD2 matching over 12 bases. V gave up 3 bases and J gave up 2 bases; unmatched junction bases: 7. The CDR3 totals 17 residues. The germline CDR1 and CDR2 sequences are ENHRY and SYGVKD. This CDR3 reads CAISDRVTSGGQETQYF. In DNA form, the CDR3 reads TGTGCCATCAGTGACAGGGTAACTAGCGGGGGGCAAGAGACCCAGTACTTC.

There are a few counts of this clone. The CDR3 here is CASSARGTGTYEQYF. DNA for the CDR3: TGTGCCAGCAGCGCACGGGGGACAGGGACCTACGAGCAGTACTTC. The chain links TRBV7-2 to TRBJ2-7; 9 nucleotides align to TRBD1. Germline trimming cut 5 bases from V and 2 bases from J; bases unmatched to any gene: 7. The germline gives CDR1 SGHTA, CDR2 FQGNSA. The CDR3 runs to 15 residues. Together with reference TRBV7-2 and TRBJ2-7, the CDR3 gives the full variable domain: GAGVSQSPSNKVTEKGKDVELRCDPISGHTALYWYRQSLGQGLEFLIYFQGNSAPDKSGLPSDRFSAERTGGSVSTLTIQRTQQEDSAVYLCASSARGTGTYEQYFGPGTRLTVT.

The CDR3 here is CASSKGQASYEQYF. DNA of the CDR3: TGTGCCAGCAGTAAGGGACAGGCCTCCTACGAGCAGTACTTC. The rearrangement joins TRBV7-2 to TRBJ2-7; TRBD1 agrees at 8 bases. The CDR3 totals 14 residues. Germline V lookup: CDR1 SGHTA, CDR2 FQGNSA. V was clipped by 6 bases and J by 0 bases; unmatched bases: 4.

This clone was seen a few times. The chain joins TRBV25-1 to TRBJ2-3; D may be TRBD2 (6 bases). Trimming removed 6 bases at V and 12 bases at J, with 19 bases between. Germline V lookup: CDR1 MGHDK, CDR2 SYGVNS. This CDR3 is built from 13 residues. DNA for the CDR3: TGTGCCAGCAGAGAGGGAGGTTCGTCCCTCCAGTATTTT. Residues: CASREGGSSLQYF. The entire variable domain, with the rest obtained from reference TRBV25-1 and TRBJ2-3, is as follows: EADIYQTPRYLVIGTGKKITLECSQTMGHDKMYWYQQDPGMELHLIHYSYGVNSTEKGDLSSESTVSRIRTEHFPLTLESARPSHTSQYLCASREGGSSLQYFGPGTRLTVL.

This sequence joins TRBV9 and TRBJ2-1; TRBD2 aligns across 9 bases. The CDR3 is made up of 15 amino acids. Germline V CDR1 and CDR2: SGDLS, YYNGEE. V lost 4 bases and J lost 8; bases outside the gene matches: 10. CDR3 in DNA: TGTGCCAGCAGCCCCCCAGCGGGGGGTATGGATGAGCAGTTCTTC. Translation gives CASSPPAGGMDEQFF.

V gene TRBV7-7 combines with J gene TRBJ2-5, with a tentative D call TRBD1 (6 bases). Trimming removed 5 bases at V and 0 bases at J, with 16 bases between. Germline-derived CDR1 and CDR2 are SSHAT and FNYEAQ (reference sequence). The CDR3 is 16 residues long. The CDR3: CASSPGAISNQETQYF. CDR3 in DNA: TGTGCCAGCAGCCCAGGGGCTATCTCAAACCAAGAGACCCAGTACTTC.

The chain uses TRBV4-3 and TRBJ1-2, with 8 positions matching TRBD1. V shed 0 bases, J shed 4 bases, and the junction held 4 bases outside the gene matches. CDR1 and CDR2 from the germline V gene are LGHNA and YSLEER. The CDR3 contains 15 residues. DNA for the CDR3: TGCGCCAGCAGCCAAGAGCGGACAGGGAGCTATGGCTACACCTTC. Encoded protein: CASSQERTGSYGYTF.

This chain links TRBV19 with TRBJ1-5; D possibly corresponds to TRBD1 (6 bases). Germline V gene lookup returns CDR1 LNHDA and CDR2 SQIVND (reference sequence). V lost 3 bases and J 0 bases, leaving 12 bases between the germline ends. This CDR3 has 16 residues. The CDR3 loop is CASSMAGAISNQPQHF. For the CDR3, the DNA is TGTGCCAGTAGTATGGCAGGGGCAATTAGCAATCAGCCCCAGCATTTT.

This chain connects TRBV6-4 to TRBJ2-3; 11 bases fit TRBD2. Per germline, CDR1 MRHNA and CDR2 SNTAGT. V dropped 6 bases and J dropped 1; count of bases not matched to a gene: 3. The CDR3 extends over 15 amino acids. The CDR3 is CASSLTSGGTDTQYF. The CDR3 coding sequence is TGTGCCAGCAGCCTGACTAGCGGGGGCACAGATACGCAGTATTTT.

J is TRBJ1-2 and V is TRBV14; no reliable D call. The CDR3 spans 12 residues. The V gene's germline CDR1 is SGHDN and CDR2 FVKESK. V lost 0 bases to trimming and J lost 5 bases, with 4 bases between them. The CDR3 nucleotides are TGTGCCAGCAGCCAAGACAATTATGGCTACACCTTC. It codes for CASSQDNYGYTF.

Note on this clone: This specimen includes other DNA sequences encoding the same CDR3. The chain is built from TRBV4-2 and TRBJ2-3; maybe TRBD2 (6 bases). The germline V gene encodes CDR1 LGHNA and CDR2 YNFKEQ. The CDR3 runs 17 residues. Trimming cost V 2 bases and J 4 bases, with 19 bases left between them. DNA for the CDR3: TGTGCCAGCAGCCAATTATTCGCGGGGTCTGATGCAGATACGCAGTATTTT. The encoded protein is CASSQLFAGSDADTQYF.

The chain employs TRBV11-3 and TRBJ2-7, with D perhaps TRBD1 (5 bases). The V gene's germline CDR1 is SGHNT and CDR2 YENEEA. The CDR3 extends over 15 amino acids. Between the trimmed V and J ends, which lost 1 base and 2 bases, there was a span of 12 bases. CDR3 DNA sequence: TGTGCCAGCAGCTTAGGCCAGGGTAGAGCCTACGAGCAGTACTTC. This gives the protein CASSLGQGRAYEQYF.

The rearrangement joins TRBV7-9 to TRBJ1-1; maybe TRBD1 (5 bases). The V end was cut by 1 base, the J end by 1 base, with 7 bases between. CDR1 SEHNR and CDR2 FQNEAQ come from the germline V gene (reference sequence). The CDR3 is 14 amino acids. The CDR3 nucleotides are TGTGCCAGCAGCTTAGGACAGACGAACACTGAAGCTTTCTTT. This gives the protein CASSLGQTNTEAFF. The complete variable domain, with remaining parts taken from reference TRBV7-9 and TRBJ1-1, reads DTGVSQNPRHKITKRGQNVTFRCDPISEHNRLYWYRQTLGQGPEFLTYFQNEAQLEKSRLLSDRFSAERPKGSFSTLEIQRTEQGDSAMYLCASSLGQTNTEAFFGQGTRLTVV.

V usage is TRBV11-3 and J usage is TRBJ1-2, with 12 bases fitting TRBD1. Germline CDR1 reads SGHNT; CDR2 reads YENEEA. The V gene end was trimmed by 2 bases and the J gene end by 4 bases; junction bases not matched to a gene: 14. CDR3 size: 19 residues. DNA for the CDR3: TGTGCCAGCAGCTTAAGGGACAGGGGGCGGACCTGGAAAGGCTATGGCTACACCTTC. Translated: CASSLRDRGRTWKGYGYTF. The complete variable domain, with remaining parts taken from reference TRBV11-3 and TRBJ1-2, reads EAGVVQSPRYKIIEKKQPVAFWCNPISGHNTLYWYLQNLGQGPELLIRYENEEAVDDSQLPKDRFSAERLKGVDSTLKIQPAELGDSAVYLCASSLRDRGRTWKGYGYTFGSGTRLTVV.

The chain couples TRBV7-9 to TRBJ1-4, with D maybe TRBD1 (6 bases). Looked up from germline, CDR1 is SEHNR and CDR2 is FQNEAQ (reference sequence). The germline V and J ends were trimmed by 0 bases and 3 bases, with 20 bases remaining between them. The CDR3 consists of 19 residues. CDR3: CASSLAPGPGDSANEKLFF. DNA of the CDR3: TGTGCCAGCAGCTTAGCGCCGGGACCAGGGGATTCAGCTAATGAAAAACTGTTTTTT.

This clone was observed a few times. The V and J genes are TRBV6-5 and TRBJ1-1; unclear D gene. The V gene's germline CDR1 is MNHEY and CDR2 SVGAGI. The length of the CDR3 is 14 residues. The V end lost 5 bases, the J end lost 1 base, and 11 bases lay between the germline ends. CDR3: CASSLIGGNTEAFF. CDR3 DNA: TGTGCCAGCAGTCTAATAGGAGGGAACACTGAAGCTTTCTTT.

V and J are TRBV6-5 and TRBJ1-4; D not resolved. The CDR3 consists of 13 residues. Per germline, CDR1 MNHEY and CDR2 SVGAGI. The V end was cut by 6 bases, the J end by 7 bases, with 12 bases between. CDR3 amino acids: CASRGEKSEKLFF. The CDR3 region has the DNA TGTGCCAGCAGGGGAGAGAAAAGTGAAAAACTGTTTTTT.

The CDR3 is CASSVVGEGNSPLHF. CDR3 sequence (DNA): TGTGCCAGCAGCGTAGTAGGGGAGGGGAATTCACCCCTCCACTTT. The chain couples TRBV9 to TRBJ1-6; weak D call: TRBD1 (5 bases). Germline V gives CDR1 SGDLS, CDR2 YYNGEE. The CDR3 extends over 15 amino acids. V lost 0 bases and J lost 7, with 11 bases in between.

This clone appeared a single time. The chain is built from TRBV18 and TRBJ1-1, with TRBD1 identical over 8 bases. The CDR3 totals 14 residues. The ends lost 6 bases at V and 1 base at J; junction bases unmatched: 4. The germline V gene has CDR1 KGHSH and CDR2 LQKENI. The CDR3 DNA is TGTGCCAGCTCCCCGGACAGGGAGAACACTGAAGCTTTCTTT. Protein product: CASSPDRENTEAFF.